Shown below are 24 T cell receptor beta chains from a single sample sequenced in a study of beta chain features in type 1 diabetes. Expressed TCRB transcripts were sequenced, since all the RNA that had been isolated was reverse transcribed. The data were produced by immunoSEQ multiplex PCR, yet TCRdb's version contains in-frame clones alone and is incomplete. Here the sample spans roughly 300,000 clones, less than 15% being singletons. Sequences were obtained from central memory CD4+ T cells from blood. These receptors were taken from a man younger than 40 in good health.

The chain uses TRBV14 and TRBJ2-1; possibly TRBD1 for D (6 bases). Deletions cut 3 bases from V and 2 bases from J, with 20 bases between. Per germline, CDR1 SGHDN and CDR2 FVKESK. There are 18 residues in the CDR3. CDR3 nucleotide sequence: TGTGCCAGCAGCCATCGGGGACACGGGGTTCGCCCCTACAATGAGCAGTTCTTC. Translating gives CASSHRGHGVRPYNEQFF.

In its sample, this clone was seen a few times. V is TRBV7-2 and J is TRBJ1-2, with unresolved D. The germline gives CDR1 SGHTA, CDR2 FQGNSA. The V end lost 5 bases, the J end lost 14 bases, and 12 bases lay between the germline ends. The CDR3 covers 10 residues. CDR3 sequence: CASSPAPRTF. CDR3 coding DNA: TGTGCCAGCAGCCCCGCCCCAAGGACCTTC.

This clone was observed a few times. V gene TRBV29-1 combines with J gene TRBJ1-2; D is possibly TRBD1 (6 bases). CDR3 size: 12 residues. The V gene's germline CDR1 is SQVTM and CDR2 ANQGSEA. Trimming left V 8 bases short and J 0 bases short, with 10 bases between. The CDR3 loop is CSSEGANYGYTF. The CDR3 nucleotides are TGCAGCTCTGAGGGGGCTAACTATGGCTACACCTTC.

V gene TRBV10-3 combines with J gene TRBJ2-3, with no clear D. The ends were cut back, 0 bases at V and 4 bases at J, with 2 bases in the middle. This CDR3 is 12 amino acids long. Per germline, CDR1 ENHRY and CDR2 SYGVKD. The CDR3 protein is CAISESADTQYF. CDR3 in DNA: TGTGCCATCAGTGAGTCGGCAGATACGCAGTATTTT.

V usage is TRBV11-2 and J usage is TRBJ2-1, with TRBD2 identical over 7 bases. Germline loops: CDR1 SGHAT, CDR2 FQNNGV. CDR3 length equals 15 residues. V lost 6 bases to trimming and J lost 1 base; unmatched junction nucleotides: 6. The CDR3 DNA reads as TGTGCCAGCAGGCAATCTAGCGGTTCCTACAATGAGCAGTTCTTC. Its protein product is CASRQSSGSYNEQFF.

Many counts were recorded for this clone. The junction and the germline gene differ at one end; a read error may be behind it. CDR3 in amino acids: CASRLASIQETQYF. CDR3 DNA sequence: TGCGCCAGCAGATTGGCAAGTATCCAAGAGACCCAGTACTTC. The chain carries TRBV5-1 and TRBJ2-5, with D unclear. Germline V CDR1 and CDR2: SGHRS, YFSETQ. The CDR3 is 14 residues long. Using reference TRBV5-1 and TRBJ2-5 for the parts outside the CDR3, the full variable domain is KAGVTQTPRYLIKTRGQQVTLSCSPISGHRSVSWYQQTPGQGLQFLFEYFSETQRNKGNFPGRFSGRQFSNSRSEMNVSTLELGDSALYLCASRLASIQETQYFGPGTRLLVL.

The chain joins TRBV4-3 to TRBJ1-4, with D hard to call. The germline gives CDR1 LGHNA, CDR2 YSLEER. The CDR3 extends over 15 amino acids. The V end was cut by 4 bases, the J end by 5 bases, with 14 bases between. CDR3 sequence: CASSRAGRVNEKLFF. In DNA form, the CDR3 reads TGCGCCAGCAGCCGCGCGGGGAGAGTGAATGAAAAACTGTTTTTT.

This clone was counted only a few times. V gene TRBV13 combines with J gene TRBJ1-5; no clear D gene. The V and J ends lost 0 bases and 5 bases respectively, with 8 bases between them. Germline V gene data show CDR1 as PRHDT and CDR2 as FYEKMQ (reference sequence). The CDR3 loop spans 14 amino acids. CDR3 nucleotides: TGTGCCAGCAGCTTAGGGAGGGAGGATCAGCCCCAGCATTTT. Translation gives CASSLGREDQPQHF.

This clone was found a few times. The rearrangement uses TRBV27 and TRBJ2-7, with unresolved D. CDR1 MNHEY and CDR2 SMNVEV come from the germline V gene (reference sequence). Trimming left V 6 bases short and J 0 bases short, with 9 bases between. This CDR3 is built from 13 residues. CDR3 region: CASSLGISYEQYF. The CDR3, as DNA: TGTGCCAGCAGCTTAGGGATCTCCTACGAGCAGTACTTC.

The chain carries TRBV29-1 and TRBJ2-1; 9 bases are a match to TRBD1. CDR1 is SQVTM, CDR2 ANQGSEA, per germline. The CDR3 has 15 amino acids. The V and J ends lost 6 bases and 1 base, in that order; junction bases with no gene match: 7. The CDR3 spells CSVSQGASSYNEQFF. For the CDR3, the DNA is TGCAGCGTATCACAGGGGGCCTCTTCCTACAATGAGCAGTTCTTC.

V is TRBV7-6 and J is TRBJ2-7, with TRBD2 as a possible D gene (5 bases). V was pared by 3 bases and J by 0 bases, with 12 bases between. The CDR3 contains 15 residues. Germline CDR1 SGHVS, CDR2 FNYEAQ. The CDR3 sequence: CASSFGVGSSYEQYF. CDR3 bases: TGTGCCAGCAGCTTCGGAGTTGGGAGCTCCTACGAGCAGTACTTC.

J is TRBJ1-4 and V is TRBV4-2; a possible D gene is TRBD1 (6 bases). The V gene lost 5 bases and the J gene lost 3 bases, with 13 bases spanning the gap. The CDR3 covers 15 residues. The germline gives CDR1 LGHNA, CDR2 YNFKEQ. The CDR3, as DNA: TGTGCCAGCAGCTCGACAGGCGCGGCTAATGAAAAACTGTTTTTT. Residues: CASSSTGAANEKLFF.

This clone has more than one count but fewer than ten. The rearrangement uses TRBV4-1 and TRBJ1-5; 9 positions match TRBD1. V shed 4 bases and J 2 bases; nucleotides not matched to a gene: 0. Germline V gives CDR1 MGHRA, CDR2 YSYEKL. This CDR3 spans 14 amino acids. The CDR3 protein is CASSRTGGNQPQHF. CDR3 bases: TGCGCCAGCAGCCGGACAGGGGGCAATCAGCCCCAGCATTTT.

This clone was counted only a few times. The V gene is TRBV6-5, the J gene TRBJ1-5; D is perhaps TRBD1 (6 bases). This CDR3 comprises 13 residues. Trimming stripped 4 bases from V and 6 bases from J, with 10 bases between. CDR1 MNHEY and CDR2 SVGAGI come from the germline V gene. The CDR3 loop is CASSLPGVQPQHF. CDR3 bases: TGTGCCAGCAGTTTGCCAGGGGTTCAGCCCCAGCATTTT.

This clone was observed a few times. This chain uses TRBV5-1 with TRBJ2-1, with D possibly called TRBD1 or TRBD2 (5 bases each). The V end was cut by 3 bases, the J end by 9 bases, with 16 bases between. The CDR3 runs 14 residues. CDR1 and CDR2 from the germline V gene are SGHRS and YFSETQ. The CDR3 region has the DNA TGCGCCAGCAGCTGGACGGAGAGGGGCACTGAGCAGTTCTTC. Its protein is CASSWTERGTEQFF.

The chain uses TRBV5-4 and TRBJ1-5; no definite D call. The CDR3 loop spans 13 amino acids. V lost 4 bases and J lost 0, with 5 bases in between. Germline V gene sequence: CDR1 SGHNT, CDR2 YYREEE (reference sequence). The CDR3 loop is CASSPDSNQPQHF. The CDR3, as DNA: TGTGCCAGCAGCCCTGATAGCAATCAGCCCCAGCATTTT.

This clone was counted only a few times. The J gene is TRBJ1-6, the V gene TRBV6-1, with D possibly being TRBD1 (5 bases). The CDR3 runs 15 residues. V was clipped by 6 bases and J by 5 bases, with 14 bases between them. The germline V gene has CDR1 MNHNS and CDR2 SASEGT. CDR3 sequence: CASRGLGTDNSPLHF. CDR3 coding DNA: TGTGCCAGCAGGGGACTTGGCACCGATAATTCACCCCTCCACTTT.

Of note for this clone: Additional DNA sequences in this sample encode the identical CDR3. The chain combines TRBV2 with TRBJ2-3; TRBD2 matches at 10 bases. The CDR3 runs 15 residues. In germline, CDR1 is SNHLY, CDR2 FYNNEI. The V gene end was trimmed by 7 bases and the J gene end by 1 base; junction bases not matched to a gene: 5. Here the CDR3 reads CASTPGTSGTDTQYF. The CDR3 DNA is TGTGCCAGCACCCCCGGGACTAGCGGCACAGATACGCAGTATTTT.

In the case of this clone: A read error may account for a junction end that differs from germline. This sequence joins TRBV5-4 and TRBJ1-2, with unresolved D. CDR3 length: 13 residues. CDR1 is SGHNT, CDR2 YYREEE, per germline (reference sequence). DNA of the CDR3: TGCGCCAGCAGCCAAGGACTTTCGCGGGGCTACACCTTC. It codes for CASSQGLSRGYTF.

This chain links TRBV7-2 with TRBJ2-5; D is perhaps TRBD1 (5 bases). In germline, CDR1 is SGHTA, CDR2 FQGNSA. The length of the CDR3 is 13 residues. V shed 5 bases and J shed 5 bases, with 12 bases lying between them. The CDR3 protein is CASSKGSRETQYF. Written as DNA, the CDR3 is TGTGCCAGCAGCAAGGGGTCCCGGGAGACCCAGTACTTC.

There are many counts of this clone. This rearrangement joins TRBV18 to TRBJ2-6, with D unresolved. From germline, CDR1 is KGHSH and CDR2 LQKENI. CDR3 length: 15 amino acids. Trimming took 4 bases from V and 0 from J, leaving 7 bases between them. CDR3 coding DNA: TGTGCCAGCTCACAACCAGGCTCTGGGGCCAACGTCCTGACTTTC. Protein sequence: CASSQPGSGANVLTF.

J is TRBJ2-6 and V is TRBV18; D may be TRBD2 (6 bases). This CDR3 is built from 16 residues. V was trimmed by 2 bases and J by 1 base, leaving 9 bases between them. Germline V gene lookup returns CDR1 KGHSH and CDR2 LQKENI. The CDR3 protein is CASSPVAVSGANVLTF. For the CDR3, the DNA is TGTGCCAGCTCACCAGTAGCGGTTTCTGGGGCCAACGTCCTGACTTTC.

Regarding this clone: Other DNA sequences from this sample encode an identical CDR3 as well. The chain carries TRBV7-9 and TRBJ2-3, with a weak D call TRBD2 (6 bases). The V gene's germline CDR1 is SEHNR and CDR2 FQNEAQ (reference sequence). This CDR3 has 13 amino acids. The V and J ends lost 5 bases and 3 bases respectively, with 9 bases between them. DNA of the CDR3: TGTGCCAGCAGCCCCCGGGGGACAGATACGCAGTATTTT. It codes for CASSPRGTDTQYF.

The chain employs TRBV7-9 and TRBJ2-5; D tentatively reads TRBD1 or TRBD2 (6 bases each). The CDR3 spans 14 residues. The germline gives CDR1 SEHNR, CDR2 FQNEAQ (reference sequence). Between the trimmed V and J ends, which lost 2 bases and 5 bases, there was a span of 12 bases. CDR3 sequence (DNA): TGTGCCAGCAGCTTAAGTGGGGGGCGTGAGACCCAGTACTTC. This translates into CASSLSGGRETQYF.